These T cell receptor beta chains were read from a single sample in a study of cytomegalovirus exposure and HLA in healthy donors. TCRdb's copy holds only in-frame clones and misses some; the assay was immunoSEQ multiplex PCR. The table includes approximately 280,000 clones, about 90% detected once. The sequenced material came from PBMCs. All receptors derive from a woman between 18 and 30 years old in good health and CMV-seronegative. The CDR3 runs from the conserved cysteine through the conserved F or W. The D gene is left open where the match is weak. Only some rows state a clone size, as once, few, many or a class for expanded clones.

D	V	length	J	size	CDR3	DNA
TRBD1	TRBV27	12	TRBJ2-7	.	CASSQRQGEQYF	TGTGCCAGCAGTCAACGACAGGGGGAGCAGTACTTC
.	TRBV5-1	14	TRBJ2-1	.	CASRRGGAVDEQFF	TGCGCCAGCAGACGAGGGGGGGCCGTCGATGAGCAGTTCTTC
.	TRBV20-1	9	TRBJ2-3	.	CSALPGLSF	TGCAGTGCCCTGCCTGGACTGTCTTTT
.	TRBV30	16	TRBJ1-5	.	CAWSAKRGMMDQPQHF	TGTGCCTGGAGTGCGAAGAGGGGGATGATGGATCAGCCCCAGCATTTT
.	TRBV6-1	15	TRBJ2-1	.	CASIQKPGGYNEQFF	TGTGCCAGCATTCAGAAACCCGGGGGCTACAATGAGCAGTTCTTC
.	TRBV19	13	TRBJ1-4	.	CASSTGQHEKLFF	TGTGCCAGTAGTACTGGACAGCACGAAAAACTGTTTTTT
.	TRBV19	12	TRBJ1-5	.	CASGPRNQPQHF	TGTGCCAGTGGCCCGAGGAATCAGCCCCAGCATTTT
.	TRBV7-2	13	TRBJ2-1	.	CASRPRDYNEQFF	TGTGCCAGCAGGCCCAGGGACTACAATGAGCAGTTCTTC
TRBD1	TRBV27	14	TRBJ2-7	.	CASTRQGPSYEQYF	TGTGCCAGCACCAGACAGGGGCCCTCCTACGAGCAGTACTTC
.	TRBV7-9	13	TRBJ2-7	.	CASSSLPGQEQYF	TGTGCCAGCAGCTCCCTGCCAGGACAGGAGCAGTACTTC
TRBD2	TRBV2	14	TRBJ2-5	.	CASSVLAGGETQYF	TGTGCCAGCAGTGTCCTAGCGGGGGGAGAGACCCAGTACTTC
.	TRBV7-7	14	TRBJ2-1	.	CASSSSVAVNEQFF	TGTGCTAGCAGCTCCTCAGTGGCGGTCAATGAGCAGTTCTTC
.	TRBV6-6	12	TRBJ2-1	.	CASRTFNYEQFF	TGTGCCAGCAGGACTTTCAACTACGAGCAGTTCTTC
TRBD1	TRBV6-4	15	TRBJ2-1	.	CASSPRQGTHNEQFF	TGTGCCAGCAGTCCACGACAGGGTACCCACAATGAGCAGTTCTTC
.	TRBV7-3	14	TRBJ2-2	.	CASSKDRNTGELFF	TGTGCCAGCAGTAAGGACAGGAACACCGGGGAGCTGTTTTTT
.	TRBV6-5	15	TRBJ1-1	few	CASSYGHGGYTEAFF	TGTGCCAGCAGTTACGGGCACGGTGGGTACACTGAAGCTTTCTTT
.	TRBV18	14	TRBJ1-1	.	CASSADMGYTEAFF	TGTGCCAGCTCAGCGGACATGGGGTACACTGAAGCCTTCTTT
TRBD1	TRBV4-1	15	TRBJ1-5	.	CASSQKQGAGQPQHF	TGCGCCAGCAGCCAGAAACAGGGGGCAGGCCAGCCCCAGCATTTT
TRBD2	TRBV18	16	TRBJ2-1	.	CASSDLAGGPYNEQFF	TGTGCCAGCTCAGATCTGGCGGGGGGGCCTTACAATGAGCAGTTCTTC
TRBD1	TRBV5-1	13	TRBJ2-7	few	CASSITGADEQYF	TGCGCCAGCAGCATCACAGGGGCCGACGAGCAGTACTTC
TRBD1	TRBV19	13	TRBJ1-2	.	CASSSGGNYGYTF	TGTGCCAGTAGCTCAGGGGGGAACTATGGCTACACCTTC
.	TRBV5-1	13	TRBJ2-3	.	CASSLEGHSTQYF	TGCGCCAGCAGCTTGGAGGGACACTCGACGCAGTATTTT
.	TRBV6-1	15	TRBJ1-6	.	CASSEVGRDNSPLHF	TGTGCCAGCAGTGAAGTAGGGCGGGATAATTCACCCCTCCACTTT
.	TRBV7-9	15	TRBJ1-4	.	CASKNTGPTNEKLFF	TGTGCCAGCAAGAATACAGGGCCCACTAATGAAAAACTGTTTTTT
TRBD1	TRBV5-1	12	TRBJ2-7	.	CASGTGAVEQYF	TGCGCCAGCGGGACAGGGGCCGTCGAGCAGTACTTC
.	TRBV5-1	14	TRBJ2-2	.	CASSPGQNTGELFF	TGCGCCAGCTCACCGGGACAGAACACCGGGGAGCTGTTTTTT
TRBD1	TRBV9	15	TRBJ2-7	.	CASSVETGVNAEQYF	TGTGCCAGCAGCGTCGAGACAGGGGTTAACGCCGAGCAGTACTTC
.	TRBV2	14	TRBJ1-3	.	CASRVSGSGNTIYF	TGTGCCAGCAGGGTCTCAGGTTCAGGAAACACCATATATTTT
.	TRBV5-6	12	TRBJ2-7	.	CASSSVLYEQYF	TGTGCCAGCAGCTCGGTTCTCTACGAGCAGTACTTC